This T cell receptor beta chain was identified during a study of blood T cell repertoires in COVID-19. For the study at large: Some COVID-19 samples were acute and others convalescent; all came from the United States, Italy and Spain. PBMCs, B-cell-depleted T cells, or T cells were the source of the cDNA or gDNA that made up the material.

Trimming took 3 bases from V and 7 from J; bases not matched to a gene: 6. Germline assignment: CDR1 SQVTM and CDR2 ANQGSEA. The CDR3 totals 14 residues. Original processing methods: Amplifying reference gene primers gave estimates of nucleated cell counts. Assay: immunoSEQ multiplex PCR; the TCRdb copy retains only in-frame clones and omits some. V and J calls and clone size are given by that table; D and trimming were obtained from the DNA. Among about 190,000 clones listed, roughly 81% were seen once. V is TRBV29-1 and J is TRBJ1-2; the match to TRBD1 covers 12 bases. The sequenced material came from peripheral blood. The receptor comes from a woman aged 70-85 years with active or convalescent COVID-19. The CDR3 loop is CSVESGDRGRGYTF. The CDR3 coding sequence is TGCAGCGTTGAGAGTGGGGACAGGGGGCGTGGCTACACCTTC.